Listed here is a single TCR beta chain. Here immunoSEQ multiplex PCR was the method, and the copy in TCRdb shows in-frame clones only, minus some. The sample records 200,000 to 250,000 clones, around four fifths being singletons. The data derive from a study of blood T cell repertoires in COVID-19. Study-level information: PBMCs, B-cell-depleted T cells, or T cells were the source of the cDNA or gDNA that made up the material.

With 3 bases removed from V and 5 bases from J, the gap between germline ends came to 10 bases. CDR3 length: 13 amino acids. The germline CDR1 and CDR2 sequences are MNHEY and SMNVEV (reference sequence). The receptor was derived from a man aged 35 to 55 who had recovered from COVID-19. Sequencing was performed on PBMCs or T cells enriched from blood (not recorded which). The rearrangement joins TRBV27 to TRBJ1-2, with D possibly being TRBD1 (5 bases). Here the CDR3 DNA reads TGTGCCAGCAGTTTCCAGGGATCTTATGGCTACACCTTC. This sequence encodes CASSFQGSYGYTF.